This record looks at one T cell receptor (beta chain) sequence and its context. The V end lost 0 bases, the J end lost 4 bases, and 18 bases lay between the germline ends. Germline values: CDR1 LGHNA, CDR2 YSLEER. This CDR3 has 18 residues. The data originate from a study of radiation and T cells in renal cell carcinoma. Overall study context: Nephrectomy followed 15 Gy stereotactic body radiation by 4 weeks.

Sequencing was performed with immunoSEQ multiplex PCR; in TCRdb, only in-frame clones are kept and a portion is missing. The table records 100,000 to 150,000 clones, roughly 80% of them present only once. As to time point: baseline pretreatment blood. The treatment: 15 Gy SBRT to primary tumor, nephrectomy 4 weeks later. After SBRT, blood was collected at 2 and 4 weeks, plus baseline. Clear cell pathology was present in this patient's renal cell carcinoma. This material consisted of blood, taken from a patient whose treatment included radiotherapy and nephrectomy. V and J are TRBV4-3 and TRBJ2-2, with D possibly being TRBD1 or TRBD2 (5 bases each). The TCR originated in a woman aged 55-69 years with renal cell carcinoma. The chain's CDR3 is CASSQDLGEQASTGELFF. As DNA, the CDR3 is TGCGCCAGCAGCCAAGATCTGGGGGAACAGGCGAGCACCGGGGAGCTGTTTTTT.